The sequence of this T cell receptor (beta chain) was determined in a study of response to subunit inactivated influenza vaccine listed by TCRdb under 2018. Study-level background: The study used deep quantitative T cell receptor repertoire profiling to track responses to a trivalent subunit inactivated influenza vaccine. Summary of the overall study and its limitations: It was suggested by the authors that each seasonal influenza vaccination may recruit only a limited number of new T cells.

V gives up 7 bases and J gives up 7 bases, and the segment between their germline ends measures 17 bases. Measured from the cysteine to the phenylalanine, the CDR3 is 14 residues long. CDR3 DNA only is kept here, 42 bases in frame from base 1. Sequences DFQATT (CDR1) and SNEGSKA (CDR2) are obtained from the germline V gene (reference sequence). With respect to this clonotype: Its recognized antigen is unknown. No much larger clonotype is one base removed from it; base qualities were not supplied.

Receptor amplification or capture employed RT-PCR. This sample was sequenced with an Illumina HiSeq 2500. TCRdb passed the public sequencing reads through fastp at Q25 and MiXCR, retaining productive beta sequences. Identical CDR3 protein sequences are pooled into one entry, listed with their most common genes and DNA. The table for this sample lists 500,000 to 600,000 distinct CDR3 sequences; about 11% of them were counted only once. The top ten clonotypes cover 9.5% to 12% of the sample. The same sample was also studied in work on T cells expressing NK-cell markers. That second report states: The TCR beta cDNA libraries were made using 5'RACE template switching, a step that added both a universal primer site and unique molecular identifiers. Fewer than ten donors provided sorted CD3+CD56+NKG2C+, CD3+CD56+NKG2C- and CD3+CD56-NKG2C+ T-cell subsets, whose TCR beta-chain repertoires were profiled. Among the eight sequenced donors, only one was HCMV-seronegative, while the other seven were HCMV-seropositive. In several experiments an anti-gammadeltaTCR antibody was added to restrict sorting to alphabetaTCR-expressing T cells. In 5 to 7 donors, the dominant CD3+CD56+NKG2C+ clonotypes were found to rank among the top 10 CD8+ clonotypes and to make up roughly 1.0-8% of CD8+ T cells. Those dominant clonotypes were again the most abundant among CD3+CD56-NKG2C+ cells in several donors, at about 25-60.1%. Whether the expanded NKG2C-expressing T cell clones were specific for HCMV antigens was left unclear. All eight donors whose samples were sequenced were randomly selected healthy volunteers, three of them men and five women. A commercial ELISA kit detecting HCMV-specific IgG in serum was used to determine HCMV serostatus. Ficoll density gradient centrifugation was used to isolate peripheral blood mononuclear cells from blood. Bulk peripheral blood T-cell repertoires were additionally sequenced from unsorted PBMC for about 6 donors. cDNA synthesis was primed from the TCR beta constant segment, followed by two successive PCR amplification steps. Sequencing of the libraries produced 2 x 150 bp reads on Illumina HiSeq 2000/2500, MiSeq or NextSeq. MIGEC was used to demultiplex reads and group the reads by UMI, and MiTCR was used to assemble and quantify clonotypes. To exclude erroneous sequences, only TCR cDNA sequences supported by at least two reads were retained. The tcR package was used for downstream repertoire analysis, and clonotypes were matched between fractions using CDR3 nucleotide sequence together with V segment. VDJmatch was used to annotate antigen specificity against VDJdb, with one amino acid substitution in CDR3 allowed.

This receptor was identified in a man aged 45-65 years who received an inactivated influenza vaccine. Donor details come from another sample of the same person, matched by shared clones. Rearrangement joined TRBV20-1 to TRBJ1-6, with no D gene named confidently. Source: PBMCs from blood, taken on the day of vaccination. The CDR3 reads as follows: CSVVRVPLNSPLHF. DNA sequence: TGCAGTGTAGTTAGGGTTCCGCTGAATTCACCCCTCCACTTT.